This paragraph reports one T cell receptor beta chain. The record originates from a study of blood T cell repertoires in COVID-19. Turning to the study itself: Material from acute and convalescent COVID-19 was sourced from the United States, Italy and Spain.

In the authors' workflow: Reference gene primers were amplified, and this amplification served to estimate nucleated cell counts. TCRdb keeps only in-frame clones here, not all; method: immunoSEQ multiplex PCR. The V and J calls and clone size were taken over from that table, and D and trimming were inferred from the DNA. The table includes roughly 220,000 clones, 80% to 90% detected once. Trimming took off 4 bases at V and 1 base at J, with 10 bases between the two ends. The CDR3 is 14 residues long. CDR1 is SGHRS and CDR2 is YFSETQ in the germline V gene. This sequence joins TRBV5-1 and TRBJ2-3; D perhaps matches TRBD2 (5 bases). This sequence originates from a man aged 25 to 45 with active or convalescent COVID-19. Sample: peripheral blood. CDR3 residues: CASSAGFGTDTQYF. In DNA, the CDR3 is TGCGCCAGCAGCGCGGGTTTCGGCACAGATACGCAGTATTTT.